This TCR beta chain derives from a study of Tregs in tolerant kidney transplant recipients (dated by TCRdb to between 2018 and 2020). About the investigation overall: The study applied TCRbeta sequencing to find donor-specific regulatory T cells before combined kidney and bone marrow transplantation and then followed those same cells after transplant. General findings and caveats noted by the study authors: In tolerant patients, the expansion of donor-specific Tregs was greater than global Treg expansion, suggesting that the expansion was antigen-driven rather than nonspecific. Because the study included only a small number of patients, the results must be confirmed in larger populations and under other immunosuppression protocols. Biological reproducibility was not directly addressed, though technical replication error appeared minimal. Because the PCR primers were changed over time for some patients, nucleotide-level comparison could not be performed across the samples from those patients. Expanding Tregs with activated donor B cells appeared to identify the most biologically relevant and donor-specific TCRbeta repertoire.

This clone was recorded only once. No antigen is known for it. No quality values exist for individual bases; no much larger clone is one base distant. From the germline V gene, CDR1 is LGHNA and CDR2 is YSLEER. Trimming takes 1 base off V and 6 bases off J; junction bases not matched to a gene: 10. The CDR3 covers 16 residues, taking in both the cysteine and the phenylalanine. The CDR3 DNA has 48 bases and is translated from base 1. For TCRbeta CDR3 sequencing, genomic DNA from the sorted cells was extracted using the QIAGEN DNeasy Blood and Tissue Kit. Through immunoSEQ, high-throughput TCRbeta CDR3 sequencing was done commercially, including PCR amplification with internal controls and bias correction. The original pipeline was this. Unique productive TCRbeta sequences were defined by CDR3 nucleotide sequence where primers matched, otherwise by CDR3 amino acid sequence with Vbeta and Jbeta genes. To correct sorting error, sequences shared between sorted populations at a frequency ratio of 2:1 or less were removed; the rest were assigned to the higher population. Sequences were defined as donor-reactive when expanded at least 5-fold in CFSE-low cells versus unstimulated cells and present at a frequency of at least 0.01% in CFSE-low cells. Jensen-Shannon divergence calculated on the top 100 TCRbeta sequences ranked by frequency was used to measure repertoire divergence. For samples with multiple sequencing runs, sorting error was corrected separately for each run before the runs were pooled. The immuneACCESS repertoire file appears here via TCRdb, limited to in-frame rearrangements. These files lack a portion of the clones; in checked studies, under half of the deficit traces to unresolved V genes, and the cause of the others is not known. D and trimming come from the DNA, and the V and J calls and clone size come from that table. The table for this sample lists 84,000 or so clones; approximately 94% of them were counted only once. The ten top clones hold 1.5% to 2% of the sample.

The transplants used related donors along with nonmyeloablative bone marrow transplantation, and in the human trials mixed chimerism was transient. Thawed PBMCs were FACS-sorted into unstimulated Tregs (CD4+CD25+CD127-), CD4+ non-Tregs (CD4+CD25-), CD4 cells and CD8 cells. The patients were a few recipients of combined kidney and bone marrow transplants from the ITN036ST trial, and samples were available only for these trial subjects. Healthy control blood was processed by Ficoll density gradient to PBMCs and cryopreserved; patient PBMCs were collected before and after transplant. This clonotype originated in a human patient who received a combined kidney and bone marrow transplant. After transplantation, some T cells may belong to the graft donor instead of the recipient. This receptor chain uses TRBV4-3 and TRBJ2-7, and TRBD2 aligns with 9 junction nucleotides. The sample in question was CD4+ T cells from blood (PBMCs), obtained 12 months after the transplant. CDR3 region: CASSQVVAGAGSEQYF. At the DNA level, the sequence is TGCGCCAGCAGCCAAGTGGTAGCGGGAGCCGGGAGCGAGCAGTACTTC.